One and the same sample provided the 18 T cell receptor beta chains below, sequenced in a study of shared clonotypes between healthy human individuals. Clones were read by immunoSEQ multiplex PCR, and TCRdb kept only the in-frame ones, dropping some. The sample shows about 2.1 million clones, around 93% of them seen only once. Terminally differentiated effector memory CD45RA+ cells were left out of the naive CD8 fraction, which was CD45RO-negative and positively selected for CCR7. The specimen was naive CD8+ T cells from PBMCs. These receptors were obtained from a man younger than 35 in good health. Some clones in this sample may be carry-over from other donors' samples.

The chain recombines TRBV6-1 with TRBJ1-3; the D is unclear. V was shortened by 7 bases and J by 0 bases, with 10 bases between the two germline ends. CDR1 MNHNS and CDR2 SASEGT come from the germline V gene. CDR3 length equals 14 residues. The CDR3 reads CASTPRDSGNTIYF. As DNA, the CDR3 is TGTGCCAGCACCCCCCGGGACTCTGGAAACACCATATATTTT.

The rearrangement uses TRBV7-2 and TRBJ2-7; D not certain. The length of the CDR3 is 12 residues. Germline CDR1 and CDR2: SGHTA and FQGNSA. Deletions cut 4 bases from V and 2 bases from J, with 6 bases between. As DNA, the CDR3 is TGTGCCAGCAGCTCAGAGACCTACGAGCAGTACTTC. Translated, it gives CASSSETYEQYF.

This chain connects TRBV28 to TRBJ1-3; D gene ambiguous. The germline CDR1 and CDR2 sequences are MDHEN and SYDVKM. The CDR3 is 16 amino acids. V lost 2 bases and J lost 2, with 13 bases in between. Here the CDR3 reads CASSLRGESAGNTIYF. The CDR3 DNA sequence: TGTGCCAGCAGTTTACGTGGGGAGTCGGCTGGAAACACCATATATTTT.

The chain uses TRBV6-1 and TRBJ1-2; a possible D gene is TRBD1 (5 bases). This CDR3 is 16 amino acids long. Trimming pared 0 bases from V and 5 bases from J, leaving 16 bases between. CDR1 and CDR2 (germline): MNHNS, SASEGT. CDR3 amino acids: CASSEAYRGPLYGYTF. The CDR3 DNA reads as TGTGCCAGCAGTGAAGCCTACCGGGGCCCCCTGTATGGCTACACCTTC.

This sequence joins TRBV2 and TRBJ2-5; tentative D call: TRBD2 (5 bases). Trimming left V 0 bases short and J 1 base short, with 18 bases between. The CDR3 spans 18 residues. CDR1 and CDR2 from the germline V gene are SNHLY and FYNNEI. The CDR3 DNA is TGTGCCAGCAGTGAAGCGATTACACTAGTTTACCCCCAAGAGACCCAGTACTTC. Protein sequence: CASSEAITLVYPQETQYF. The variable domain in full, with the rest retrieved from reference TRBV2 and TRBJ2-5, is EPEVTQTPSHQVTQMGQEVILRCVPISNHLYFYWYRQILGQKVEFLVSFYNNEISEKSEIFDDQFSVERPDGSNFTLKIRSTKLEDSAMYFCASSEAITLVYPQETQYFGPGTRLLVL.

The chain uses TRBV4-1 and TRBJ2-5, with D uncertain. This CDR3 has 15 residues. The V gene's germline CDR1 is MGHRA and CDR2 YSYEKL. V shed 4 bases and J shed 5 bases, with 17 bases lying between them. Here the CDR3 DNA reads TGCGCCAGCAGCCGACCGCCAGCGTTCCTGGAGACCCAGTACTTC. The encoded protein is CASSRPPAFLETQYF.

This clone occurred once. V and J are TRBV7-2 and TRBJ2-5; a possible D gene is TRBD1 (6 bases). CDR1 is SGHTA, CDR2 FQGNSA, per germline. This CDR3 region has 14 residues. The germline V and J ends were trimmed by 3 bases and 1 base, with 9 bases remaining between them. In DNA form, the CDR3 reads TGTGCCAGCAGCTTTGACAGGCTCCAAGAGACCCAGTACTTC. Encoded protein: CASSFDRLQETQYF.

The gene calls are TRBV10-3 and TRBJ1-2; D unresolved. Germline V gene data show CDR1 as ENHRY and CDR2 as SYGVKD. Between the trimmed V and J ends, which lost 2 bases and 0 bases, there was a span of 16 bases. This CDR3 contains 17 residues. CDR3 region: CAISEGQATQANYGYTF. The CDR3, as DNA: TGTGCCATCAGTGAGGGGCAGGCAACCCAGGCTAACTATGGCTACACCTTC.

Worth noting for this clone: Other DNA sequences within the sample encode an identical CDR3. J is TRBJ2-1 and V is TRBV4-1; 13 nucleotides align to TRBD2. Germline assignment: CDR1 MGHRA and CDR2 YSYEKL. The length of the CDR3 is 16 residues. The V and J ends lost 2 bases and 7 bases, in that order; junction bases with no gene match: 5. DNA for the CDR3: TGCGCCAGCAGCCAACCTGGACTAGCGGGAGTTAATGAGCAGTTCTTC. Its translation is CASSQPGLAGVNEQFF.

The CDR3 DNA sequence: TGTGCCAGCAGTTCGATTGGGACAGGGGGGCCCCACAATGAGCAGTTCTTC. Amino acid sequence: CASSSIGTGGPHNEQFF. V usage is TRBV27 and J usage is TRBJ2-1, with 11 bases identical to TRBD1. CDR3 size: 17 residues. CDR1 and CDR2 (germline): MNHEY, SMNVEV (reference sequence). V was pared by 4 bases and J by 5 bases, with 10 bases of the junction left unmatched.

The CDR3 DNA is TGTGCCAGCAGTTTGGTAGGTGGAGAGGGAACGGCCTACGAGCAGTACTTC. It codes for CASSLVGGEGTAYEQYF. The chain links TRBV28 to TRBJ2-7; possible D gene TRBD2, 5 bases. V gave up 3 bases and J gave up 2 bases, with 20 bases separating them. The CDR3 covers 17 residues. The V gene's germline CDR1 is MDHEN and CDR2 SYDVKM.

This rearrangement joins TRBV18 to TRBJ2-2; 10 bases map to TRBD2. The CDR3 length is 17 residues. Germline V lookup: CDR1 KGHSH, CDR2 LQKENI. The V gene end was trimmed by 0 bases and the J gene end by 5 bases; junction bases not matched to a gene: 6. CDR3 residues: CASSPPKLAGTTGELFF. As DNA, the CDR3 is TGTGCCAGCTCACCACCCAAACTAGCGGGAACGACCGGGGAGCTGTTTTTT. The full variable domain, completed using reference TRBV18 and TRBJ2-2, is NAGVMQNPRHLVRRRGQEARLRCSPMKGHSHVYWYRQLPEEGLKFMVYLQKENIIDESGMPKERFSAEFPKEGPSILRIQQVVRGDSAAYFCASSPPKLAGTTGELFFGEGSRLTVL.

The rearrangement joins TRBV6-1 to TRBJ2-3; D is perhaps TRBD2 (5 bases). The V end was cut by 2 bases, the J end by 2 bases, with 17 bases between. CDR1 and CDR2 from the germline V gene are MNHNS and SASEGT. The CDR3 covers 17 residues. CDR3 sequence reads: CASSEFVRAEITDTQYF. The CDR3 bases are TGTGCCAGCAGTGAATTCGTTAGAGCGGAGATCACAGATACGCAGTATTTT.

CDR3 sequence reads: CASSQAVINEQFF. In nucleotides, the CDR3 is TGTGCCAGCAGTCAAGCGGTCATCAATGAGCAGTTCTTC. The chain couples TRBV28 to TRBJ2-1; D may be TRBD2 (5 bases). This CDR3 contains 13 residues. The germline V and J ends were trimmed by 5 bases and 6 bases, with 11 bases remaining between them. The germline gives CDR1 MDHEN, CDR2 SYDVKM.

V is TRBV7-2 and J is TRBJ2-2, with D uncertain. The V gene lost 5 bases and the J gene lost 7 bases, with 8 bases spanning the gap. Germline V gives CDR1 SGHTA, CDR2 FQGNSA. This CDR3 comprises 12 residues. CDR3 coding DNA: TGTGCCAGCAGCCCTAGGGTCGGGGAGCTGTTTTTT. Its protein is CASSPRVGELFF.

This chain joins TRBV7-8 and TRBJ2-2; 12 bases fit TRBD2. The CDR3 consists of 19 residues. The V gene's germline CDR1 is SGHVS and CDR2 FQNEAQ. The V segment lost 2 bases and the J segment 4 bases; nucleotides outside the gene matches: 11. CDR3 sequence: CASSLSRLAGGPVTGELFF. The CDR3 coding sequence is TGTGCCAGCAGCTTATCGAGGCTAGCGGGAGGGCCGGTCACCGGGGAGCTGTTTTTT.

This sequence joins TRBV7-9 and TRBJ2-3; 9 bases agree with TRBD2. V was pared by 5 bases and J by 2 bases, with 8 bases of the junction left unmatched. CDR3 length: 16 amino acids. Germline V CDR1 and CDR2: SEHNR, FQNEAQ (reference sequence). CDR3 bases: TGTGCCAGCAGCCCGACTAGCGGAGGGCTCACAGATACGCAGTATTTT. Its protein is CASSPTSGGLTDTQYF.

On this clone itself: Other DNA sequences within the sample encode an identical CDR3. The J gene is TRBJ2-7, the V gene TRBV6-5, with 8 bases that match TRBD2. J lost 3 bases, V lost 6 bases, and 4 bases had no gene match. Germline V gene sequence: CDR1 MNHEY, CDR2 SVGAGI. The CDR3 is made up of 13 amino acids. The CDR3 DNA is TGTGCCAGCAGCCTGGGACTAGTCTACGAGCAGTACTTC. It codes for CASSLGLVYEQYF.